These 14 T cell receptor beta chains share one sample of origin, sequenced in a study of technical replicates of blood from a handful of donors. The table came from immunoSEQ multiplex PCR; TCRdb's copy has only in-frame clones and leaves some out. The data contain approximately 76,000 clones, around 86% of them singletons. Sequenced material: PBMCs. All receptors come from a human donor in good health. Some clones in this sample may be carry-over from other donors' samples.

J is TRBJ1-1 and V is TRBV10-3; D is uncertain. Deletions cut 5 bases from V and 4 bases from J, with 14 bases between. CDR1 is ENHRY and CDR2 is SYGVKD in the germline V gene. This CDR3 is built from 14 residues. CDR3 in amino acids: CAISPDQVFTEAFF. The CDR3 bases are TGTGCCATCAGTCCAGATCAGGTGTTCACTGAAGCTTTCTTT.

This chain uses TRBV27 with TRBJ1-5; 8 bases are a match to TRBD1. The germline V gene encodes CDR1 MNHEY and CDR2 SMNVEV (reference sequence). This CDR3 has 13 amino acids. The trim removed 5 bases at V and 14 bases at J, leaving 11 bases unmatched. The CDR3 reads CASSLRTGLAKHF. In DNA, the CDR3 is TGTGCCAGCAGTCTCAGGACAGGGCTAGCAAAGCATTTT.

The chain joins TRBV5-1 to TRBJ2-1, with 7 bases fitting TRBD2. V trimming: 5 bases; J trimming: 3 bases; junction bases outside the gene matches: 14. Germline V gene data show CDR1 as SGHRS and CDR2 as YFSETQ. The CDR3 contains 17 residues. CDR3 nucleotides: TGCGCCAGCAGTCTTGCTTGGGTTAAGCGGGGCTACAATGAGCAGTTCTTC. Translation: CASSLAWVKRGYNEQFF.

The chain uses TRBV28 and TRBJ2-2, with D possibly TRBD2 on 6 matching bases. CDR3 length: 15 amino acids. V lost 4 bases to trimming and J lost 6 bases, with 15 bases between them. The germline V gene encodes CDR1 MDHEN and CDR2 SYDVKM. The CDR3 sequence is CASSSVGGAAGELFF. The CDR3 DNA sequence: TGTGCCAGCAGTTCGGTAGGAGGGGCAGCCGGGGAGCTGTTTTTT.

The chain couples TRBV7-9 to TRBJ2-1; 13 nucleotides agree with TRBD2. This CDR3 region has 15 residues. Germline V gives CDR1 SEHNR, CDR2 FQNEAQ (reference sequence). V was pared by 5 bases and J by 8 bases, with 6 bases of the junction left unmatched. CDR3 loop: CASSRTSGSFDEQFF. For the CDR3, the DNA is TGTGCCAGCAGCCGGACTAGCGGGAGTTTCGATGAGCAGTTCTTC. The full variable domain, rest sourced from reference TRBV7-9 and TRBJ2-1, is DTGVSQNPRHKITKRGQNVTFRCDPISEHNRLYWYRQTLGQGPEFLTYFQNEAQLEKSRLLSDRFSAERPKGSFSTLEIQRTEQGDSAMYLCASSRTSGSFDEQFFGPGTRLTVL.

V and J are TRBV11-2 and TRBJ1-1; possible D gene TRBD1, 6 bases. The CDR3 runs to 14 residues. The V end lost 5 bases, the J end lost 5 bases, and 15 bases lay between the germline ends. Germline V gives CDR1 SGHAT, CDR2 FQNNGV. CDR3 sequence: CASSPDRRVTEAFF. The CDR3 nucleotides read TGTGCCAGCAGCCCCGACAGGAGAGTGACTGAAGCTTTCTTT.

This clone has a handful of counts. The V call is TRBV2, the J call TRBJ1-5; TRBD1 matches at 7 bases. V lost 7 bases to trimming and J lost 7 bases; unmatched junction nucleotides: 10. The length of the CDR3 is 14 residues. CDR1 is SNHLY and CDR2 is FYNNEI in the germline V gene. CDR3 DNA: TGTGCCAGCACCAGGGGGTCAGGGGACCAGCCCCAGCATTTT. Protein sequence: CASTRGSGDQPQHF.

This rearrangement joins TRBV11-3 to TRBJ2-2, with 7 bases identical to TRBD2. The CDR3 covers 18 residues. V lost 6 bases and J lost 7; bases outside the gene matches: 20. Germline CDR1 SGHNT, CDR2 YENEEA. The CDR3 protein is CASSTSPRASGEIGELFF. DNA for the CDR3: TGTGCCAGCAGTACCAGTCCGCGGGCTAGCGGAGAAATCGGGGAGCTGTTTTTT.

The chain is built from TRBV7-2 and TRBJ2-5, with 11 positions matching TRBD2. From germline, CDR1 is SGHTA and CDR2 FQGNSA. The CDR3 loop spans 15 amino acids. With V trimmed by 3 bases and J by 3 bases, 3 bases remained unmatched. CDR3 sequence: CASSFSGRGKETQYF. The CDR3 DNA reads as TGTGCCAGCAGCTTTAGCGGGAGGGGAAAAGAGACCCAGTACTTC.

The chain links TRBV19 to TRBJ2-3, with D possibly being TRBD2 (6 bases). Trimming stripped 3 bases from V and 0 bases from J, with 16 bases between. This CDR3 region has 17 residues. Germline CDR1 and CDR2: LNHDA and SQIVND (reference sequence). Here the CDR3 DNA reads TGTGCCAGTAGTATTTCTAGCGCCCGAACCAGCACAGATACGCAGTATTTT. It specifies CASSISSARTSTDTQYF.

This chain joins TRBV11-2 and TRBJ2-7; D remains ambiguous. CDR3 size: 16 residues. V lost 4 bases to trimming and J lost 3 bases, with 19 bases between them. Germline-derived CDR1 and CDR2 are SGHAT and FQNNGV. The CDR3 bases are TGTGCCAGCAGCTCCCCGTGGGCAGTTAGAAACTACGAGCAGTACTTC. This gives the protein CASSSPWAVRNYEQYF.

This chain's CDR3 is CALERHTDTQYF. The CDR3 DNA sequence: TGTGCCCTGGAGCGGCACACAGATACGCAGTATTTT. The chain links TRBV15 to TRBJ2-3, with D perhaps matching TRBD2 (5 bases). V lost 11 bases to trimming and J lost 2 bases, with 11 bases between them. The CDR3 spans 12 residues. The germline V gene has CDR1 LNHNV and CDR2 YYDKDF (reference sequence).

The genes are TRBV7-6 and TRBJ2-5; no reliable D call. Germline loops: CDR1 SGHVS, CDR2 FNYEAQ. The CDR3 length is 14 residues. The V end lost 5 bases, the J end lost 1 base, and 11 bases lay between the germline ends. The CDR3 here is CASSINSRQETQYF. CDR3 DNA: TGTGCCAGCAGCATTAACAGCCGCCAAGAGACCCAGTACTTC.

This clone was seen only a few times. This chain links TRBV29-1 with TRBJ1-1; D call uncertain. The CDR3 spans 13 residues. The V gene lost 7 bases and the J gene lost 0 bases, with 12 bases spanning the gap. Germline loops: CDR1 SQVTM, CDR2 ANQGSEA. In DNA, the CDR3 is TGCAGCGCCGAGGGATTACTGAACACTGAAGCTTTCTTT. Translating it yields CSAEGLLNTEAFF.